This TCR beta chain is drawn from a study of T cell responses to AZD1222 COVID-19 vaccine. As for this clone: What it binds is unknown.

Second-dose schedules of about 4 or about 12 weeks were combined. Sequenced by immunoSEQ multiplex PCR; TCRdb stores in-frame clones only, minus some. Of approximately 150,000 clones in the sample, around 94% were seen once. Regarding the study as a whole: Donors were largely white British and mainly female; clonal diversity was possibly underestimated. The study sampled repertoires only after the peak T cell response. Unmutated variant regions reportedly attract nearly half of all spike-specific TCRs.

This sample comprised peripheral blood, obtained 28 days after the second AZD1222 dose. The receptor was derived from an adult who received the AZD1222 COVID-19 vaccine.

The CDR3 sequence: CASSLRWRSYEQYF. The CDR3 DNA reads as TGTGCCAGCAGTTTGCGGTGGAGGTCCTACGAGCAGTACTTC. V is TRBV28 and J is TRBJ2-7, with D possibly being TRBD2 (5 bases). Trimming removed 3 bases at V and 1 base at J, with 10 bases between. This CDR3 is built from 14 residues. Germline CDR1 MDHEN, CDR2 SYDVKM. The entire variable domain, with the rest obtained from reference TRBV28 and TRBJ2-7, is as follows: DVKVTQSSRYLVKRTGEKVFLECVQDMDHENMFWYRQDPGLGLRLIYFSYDVKMKEKGDIPEGYSVSREKKERFSLILESASTNQTSMYLCASSLRWRSYEQYFGPGTRLTVT.